Below are 20 T cell receptor beta chains sequenced from a single sample in a study of blood T cell repertoires in COVID-19. Profiled with immunoSEQ multiplex PCR; TCRdb holds only in-frame clones, not every one. This table has some 33,000 clones, over 75% appearing once. Input material: peripheral blood. These receptors all stem from a man in his sixties with active COVID-19.

This chain joins TRBV28 and TRBJ1-6; 9 bases are a match to TRBD1. The trim removed 7 bases at V and 0 bases at J, leaving 7 bases unmatched. The CDR3 is 17 residues long. Germline values: CDR1 MDHEN, CDR2 SYDVKM. The CDR3 region has the DNA TGTGCCAGCACCTCTTGGGGACAGGGCTCCTATAATTCACCCCTCCACTTT. Translating gives CASTSWGQGSYNSPLHF.

J is TRBJ1-6 and V is TRBV9; D call uncertain. This CDR3 spans 15 amino acids. Looked up from germline, CDR1 is SGDLS and CDR2 is YYNGEE. V lost 3 bases, J lost 9 bases, and 16 bases lay in between. As DNA, the CDR3 is TGTGCCAGCAGCGAATGGCCTATATCGGGTTCACCCCTCCACTTT. Translating gives CASSEWPISGSPLHF.

Written as DNA, the CDR3 is TGTGCCAGCAGCTTTAGCGGGGCACGATCCTACAATGAGCAGTTCTTC. This codes for CASSFSGARSYNEQFF. The V and J genes are TRBV25-1 and TRBJ2-1; 8 positions match TRBD2. There are 16 residues in the CDR3. CDR1 and CDR2 (germline): MGHDK, SYGVNS. J lost 1 base, V lost 6 bases, and 8 bases had no gene match.

The J gene is TRBJ2-2, the V gene TRBV18, with 10 bases that match TRBD2. Germline V gene sequence: CDR1 KGHSH, CDR2 LQKENI. The CDR3 is 18 amino acids. The ends lost 3 bases at V and 3 bases at J; junction bases unmatched: 10. The CDR3: CASSPFSASGRHTGELFF. CDR3 in DNA: TGTGCCAGCTCACCTTTTTCGGCTAGCGGGAGACACACCGGGGAGCTGTTTTTT.

This clone appeared a single time. CDR3 region: CATSEPKRRGQYV. CDR3 DNA sequence: TGTGCCACCAGTGAACCCAAGCGGAGGGGGCAGTACGTC. The V gene is TRBV24-1, the J gene TRBJ2-7; perhaps TRBD2 as D (6 bases). Trimming removed 4 bases from V and 9 bases from J, with 15 bases in between. The CDR3 totals 13 residues. CDR1 is KGHDR and CDR2 is SFDVKD in the germline V gene.

The CDR3 is CASTSQGAGYEQYF. The CDR3 DNA reads as TGTGCCAGCACCTCACAGGGAGCGGGGTACGAGCAGTACTTC. The J gene is TRBJ2-7, the V gene TRBV3-1 (or the pseudogene TRBV3-2); D might be TRBD2 (7 bases). Germline values: CDR1 LGHDT, CDR2 YNNKEL (reference sequence). V was pared by 7 bases and J by 4 bases, with 17 bases between. The CDR3 length is 14 residues.

This chain uses TRBV23-1 with TRBJ2-3, with TRBD2 identical over 13 bases. TRBV23-1 is reported as an ORF; its role is uncertain. The CDR3 is 20 amino acids. V lost 2 bases and J lost 0; bases outside the gene matches: 11. The CDR3 DNA is TGCGCCAGCAGTCAAGGACTAGCGGGAGCCAAACCTACTAGCACAGATACGCAGTATTTT. Amino acid sequence: CASSQGLAGAKPTSTDTQYF.

The J gene is TRBJ1-6, the V gene TRBV27; D gene ambiguous. Germline V CDR1 and CDR2: MNHEY, SMNVEV (reference sequence). The length of the CDR3 is 16 residues. With 2 bases removed from V and 0 bases from J, the gap between germline ends came to 8 bases. The CDR3 sequence is CASSLKEVSYNSPLHF. The CDR3 DNA is TGTGCCAGCAGTTTAAAGGAGGTCTCCTATAATTCACCCCTCCACTTT.

The chain carries TRBV20-1 and TRBJ2-5; D remains unclear. The CDR3 is made up of 11 amino acids. V shed 7 bases and J shed 0 bases, with 6 bases lying between them. Germline loops: CDR1 DFQATT, CDR2 SNEGSKA (reference sequence). The CDR3: CSVRYQETQYF. CDR3 DNA: TGCAGTGTCCGGTACCAAGAGACCCAGTACTTC.

This clone was seen only a few times. The CDR3, as DNA: TGTGCCAGCAGGAAGCCGGGGAACACCGGGGAGCTGTTTTTT. This codes for CASRKPGNTGELFF. The chain couples TRBV28 to TRBJ2-2; no clear D. V was shortened by 6 bases and J by 1 base, with 9 bases between the two germline ends. This CDR3 is 14 amino acids long. Per germline, CDR1 MDHEN and CDR2 SYDVKM.

This chain joins TRBV4-2 and TRBJ2-3; 8 bases map to TRBD2. Trimming at V came to 4 bases and at J to 1 base, leaving 7 bases not matched to a gene. Germline CDR1 LGHNA, CDR2 YNFKEQ. This CDR3 has 16 amino acids. CDR3 in amino acids: CASSLSGREGTDTQYF. The CDR3 bases are TGTGCCAGCAGCCTTTCCGGGCGGGAGGGCACAGATACGCAGTATTTT.

The chain recombines TRBV7-9 with TRBJ2-2, with a weak D call TRBD2 (6 bases). This CDR3 is 15 amino acids long. The germline V gene encodes CDR1 SEHNR and CDR2 FQNEAQ (reference sequence). Trimming shortened V by 0 bases and J by 1 base, and 6 bases separated the two germline ends. The chain's CDR3 is CASSLASGNTGELFF. The CDR3 DNA reads TGTGCCAGCAGCTTAGCTAGCGGGAACACCGGGGAGCTGTTTTTT.

The chain couples TRBV10-3 to TRBJ2-5, with 8 nucleotides matching TRBD1. Germline values: CDR1 ENHRY, CDR2 SYGVKD. V gave up 6 bases and J gave up 3 bases; unmatched junction bases: 9. The CDR3 runs 15 residues. CDR3 DNA sequence: TGTGCCATCAGGCGCGGGAACAGGGGGGAAGAGACCCAGTACTTC. It specifies CAIRRGNRGEETQYF.

The rearrangement links TRBV19 to TRBJ2-3; 13 bases are a match to TRBD2. The CDR3 sequence is 15 residues long. Trimming at V came to 6 bases and at J to 5 bases, leaving 5 bases not matched to a gene. Germline-derived CDR1 and CDR2 are LNHDA and SQIVND (reference sequence). CDR3 sequence: CASRRLAGGRDTQYF. The DNA of the CDR3 is TGTGCCAGTAGGCGACTAGCGGGAGGTCGAGATACGCAGTATTTT.

The chain recombines TRBV6-6 with TRBJ2-7; the D gene is possibly TRBD1 (6 bases). This CDR3 is 14 amino acids long. The germline V and J ends were trimmed by 5 bases and 3 bases, with 14 bases remaining between them. Germline CDR1 MNHNY, CDR2 SVGAGI (reference sequence). The CDR3 loop reads CASSRSKDSYEQYV. As DNA, the CDR3 is TGTGCCAGCAGTCGTTCGAAGGACAGCTACGAGCAGTACGTC.

This chain uses TRBV7-9 with TRBJ2-7; 8 bases are shared with TRBD2. Germline V gene sequence: CDR1 SEHNR, CDR2 FQNEAQ (reference sequence). V was clipped by 1 base and J by 2 bases; unmatched bases: 7. This CDR3 is built from 16 residues. The CDR3 sequence is CASSLVPGLGAYEQYF. CDR3 DNA: TGTGCCAGCAGCTTAGTACCGGGACTAGGTGCCTACGAGCAGTACTTC.

This chain links TRBV9 with TRBJ1-2; TRBD1 is a possible D gene (6 bases). Trimming pared 4 bases from V and 10 bases from J, leaving 23 bases between. CDR1 and CDR2 (germline): SGDLS, YYNGEE. The CDR3 sequence is 15 residues long. The CDR3 nucleotides are TGTGCCAGCAGCCACCAGACAGGTCAAACCCGGGACTACACCTTC. This gives the protein CASSHQTGQTRDYTF.

The CDR3 DNA reads as TGTGCCAGCAGACCCGGGACAGGGGGCATCAAGACCCAGTACTTC. Translating it yields CASRPGTGGIKTQYF. The chain employs TRBV11-2 and TRBJ2-5; 12 bases fit TRBD1. The CDR3 extends over 15 amino acids. J gave up 6 bases and V 6 bases, and 8 bases lay outside the gene matches. CDR1 is SGHAT, CDR2 FQNNGV, per germline.

This chain links TRBV7-6 with TRBJ2-2; TRBD2 aligns across 8 bases. V shed 9 bases and J 0 bases; nucleotides not matched to a gene: 9. Germline V gene data show CDR1 as SGHVS and CDR2 as FNYEAQ. The CDR3 contains 16 residues. Written as DNA, the CDR3 is TGTGCCAGTCGAGGGGCGGGAGGTACGAACACCGGGGAGCTGTTTTTT. Translated, it gives CASRGAGGTNTGELFF.

This clone was picked up a small number of times. V gene TRBV27 combines with J gene TRBJ1-1; 9 bases are shared with TRBD1. The CDR3 has 15 residues. V lost 5 bases and J lost 5; bases outside the gene matches: 9. CDR1 and CDR2 from the germline V gene are MNHEY and SMNVEV (reference sequence). For the CDR3, the DNA is TGTGCCAGCAGTGCCAACAGGGGGCGGAGGACTGAAGCTTTCTTT. Translating gives CASSANRGRRTEAFF.